One and the same sample provided the 31 T cell receptor beta chains below, sequenced in a study of regulatory T cells in long-lasting Graves disease. The time point: newly diagnosed GD, antithyroid drugs for less than 3 months. PBMC RNA served as the TCR library source. To make TCR beta libraries, researchers used iRepertoire HTBI primers and Arm-PCR of CDR3 regions. TCRdb recomputed calls from the multiplex PCR reads with MiXCR, one row per CDR3 protein. The sample consists of a few hundred thousand distinct CDR3 sequences, roughly 13% of them appearing once. This same sample was also taken into another study, of T cells in Graves' hyperthyroidism and ophthalmopathy.

Here the sequenced sample was peripheral blood mononuclear cells (PBMCs), taken at new diagnosis, from a patient treated with antithyroid drugs. The receptor source for this set is a man in his thirties or forties with Graves disease.

At least ten counts were recorded for this clonotype. The CDR3 region is CATSSNGGVTDTQYF. Here the CDR3 DNA reads TGTGCCACCAGCAGCAATGGGGGGGTCACAGATACGCAGTATTTT. The gene calls are TRBV15 and TRBJ2-3, with 7 bases that match TRBD2. V shed 3 bases and J 2 bases; nucleotides not matched to a gene: 5. CDR1 LNHNV and CDR2 YYDKDF come from the germline V gene (reference sequence). The CDR3 is 15 residues long.

This clonotype was observed a handful of times. This chain connects TRBV28 to TRBJ1-1; TRBD1 is a possible D gene (5 bases). The V gene's germline CDR1 is MDHEN and CDR2 SYDVKM. CDR3 length: 14 residues. V shed 6 bases and J shed 4 bases, with 15 bases lying between them. CDR3 nucleotides: TGTGCCAGCAGCTCCCCTGGGACGGTCACTGAAGCTTTCTTT. Protein product: CASSSPGTVTEAFF.

V usage is TRBV25-1 and J usage is TRBJ1-4, with D perhaps matching TRBD1 (6 bases). The V gene's germline CDR1 is MGHDK and CDR2 SYGVNS. The V gene lost 8 bases and the J gene lost 8 bases, with 15 bases spanning the gap. This CDR3 has 13 amino acids. CDR3 sequence: CASGYREGEKLFF. As DNA, the CDR3 is TGTGCCAGCGGATACAGGGAGGGCGAAAAACTGTTTTTT.

As to this clonotype: This may be a read error, as it is one base from a much larger clone. The V gene is TRBV15, the J gene TRBJ1-1, with D possibly TRBD1 on 6 matching bases. The CDR3 spans 15 residues. Germline-derived CDR1 and CDR2 are LNHNV and YYDKDF (reference sequence). The CDR3 nucleotides read TGTGCCACCAGCAGACCCCCCTGGGGGGGCACTGAAACTTTCTTT. Its protein product is CATSRPPWGGTETFF.

This clonotype was seen ten or more times. J is TRBJ2-7 and V is TRBV20-1; possibly TRBD2 for D (6 bases). Germline assignment: CDR1 DFQATT and CDR2 SNEGSKA (reference sequence). Deletions cut 2 bases from V and 0 bases from J, with 17 bases between. The CDR3 has 16 amino acids. CDR3 amino acids: CSARSGNSGYSYEQYF. The DNA for the CDR3 is TGCAGTGCTAGATCGGGGAACAGCGGGTACTCCTACGAGCAGTACTTC.

The chain is built from TRBV19 and TRBJ2-1; D may correspond to TRBD1 or TRBD2 (5 bases each). The V gene's germline CDR1 is LNHDA and CDR2 SQIVND (reference sequence). Deletions cut 1 base from V and 4 bases from J, with 14 bases between. The CDR3 is 16 amino acids. Written as DNA, the CDR3 is TGTGCCAGTAGTATAGGAATTAGCGCAGGGTACAATGAGCAGTTCTTC. Protein: CASSIGISAGYNEQFF.

Comment on this clonotype: This may come from a read error, since a much larger clone is one base off. The chain uses TRBV10-1 and TRBJ2-2; 7 bases fit TRBD2. The CDR3 extends over 16 amino acids. Germline CDR1 reads WNHNN; CDR2 reads SYGVQD (reference sequence). The DNA for the CDR3 is TGCGCCAGCAGTGACGGGGGGTTCGCGAACACCGGGGAGCTGGTTTTT. It is translated as CASSDGGFANTGELVF.

The rearrangement links TRBV15 to TRBJ2-2; the match to TRBD2 covers 8 bases. The CDR3 totals 16 residues. Germline assignment: CDR1 LNHNV and CDR2 YYDKDF (reference sequence). V trimming: 1 base; J trimming: 4 bases; junction bases outside the gene matches: 5. The CDR3 reads CATSRGGLDPTGELFF. For the CDR3, the DNA is TGTGCCACCAGCAGAGGGGGACTAGACCCCACCGGGGAGCTGTTTTTT.

This clonotype was observed at least ten times. The CDR3 bases are TGTGCCAGCAGTGATTTACTAGCGGGAGCCTACAATGAGCAGTTCTTC. Translated: CASSDLLAGAYNEQFF. The chain combines TRBV2 with TRBJ2-1; 11 positions match TRBD2. With 3 bases clipped from V and 2 bases from J, the junction kept 3 bases outside the gene matches. The CDR3 is 16 amino acids. Germline CDR1 and CDR2: SNHLY and FYNNEI.

This clonotype was counted many times. The rearrangement uses TRBV7-6 and TRBJ2-1; D is possibly TRBD2 (6 bases). The V gene's germline CDR1 is SGHVS and CDR2 FNYEAQ. V was cut by 1 base and J by 9 bases, with 13 bases left in between. This CDR3 region has 14 residues. The CDR3 DNA reads as TGTGCCAGCAGCTTAGGAGGGGCGCGGGGTGAGCAGTTCTTC. This codes for CASSLGGARGEQFF.

There are many counts of this clonotype. The chain has TRBV11-2 and TRBJ1-1; 9 positions match TRBD1. Germline CDR1 SGHAT, CDR2 FQNNGV. V was pared by 5 bases and J by 2 bases, with 6 bases of the junction left unmatched. The CDR3 runs to 15 residues. Here the CDR3 reads CASSTHRGRNTEAFF. Written as DNA, the CDR3 is TGTGCCAGCAGCACGCACAGGGGGCGCAACACTGAAGCTTTCTTT.

This clonotype was detected a few times. CDR3 sequence reads: CASSSRGPGASNTQYF. The CDR3 DNA reads as TGTGCCAGCAGTTCTCGAGGGCCCGGTGCGTCGAATACGCAGTATTTT. The chain combines TRBV6-9 with TRBJ2-3; D is possibly TRBD2 (5 bases). This CDR3 spans 16 amino acids. V lost 4 bases, J lost 7 bases, and 21 bases lay in between. Looked up from germline, CDR1 is MNHGY and CDR2 is SVAAGI.

A few counts support this clonotype. V usage is TRBV24-1 and J usage is TRBJ2-2; maybe TRBD1 (7 bases). The CDR3 loop spans 16 amino acids. Per germline, CDR1 KGHDR and CDR2 SFDVKD. V was trimmed by 0 bases and J by 5 bases, leaving 12 bases between them. CDR3 nucleotides: TGTGCCACCAGTGATTTGTACAGGGGAGGTACCGGGGAGCTGTTTTTT. Residues: CATSDLYRGGTGELFF.

The chain carries TRBV3-1 and TRBJ2-7; D call uncertain. The CDR3 is 15 residues long. In germline, CDR1 is LGHDT, CDR2 YNNKEL (reference sequence). Trimming left V 0 bases short and J 2 bases short, with 11 bases between. The CDR3 DNA is TGTGCCAGCAGCCAAGATATCCGAGAAGCCTACGAGCAGTACTTC. This encodes CASSQDIREAYEQYF.

This clonotype has a count of ten or more. The J gene is TRBJ2-1, the V gene TRBV20-1, with TRBD2 identical over 14 bases. J lost 9 bases, V lost 6 bases, and 7 bases had no gene match. The CDR3 contains 14 residues. CDR1 is DFQATT and CDR2 is SNEGSKA in the germline V gene (reference sequence). CDR3 bases: TGCAGTGCACAGACTAGCGGGAGGGCCACTGAGCAGTTCTTC. This sequence encodes CSAQTSGRATEQFF.

This clonotype has a count of ten or more. The chain links TRBV3-1 to TRBJ2-6, with D unclear. The CDR3 has 15 amino acids. Per the germline V gene, CDR1 is LGHDT and CDR2 is YNNKEL (reference sequence). The V end lost 2 bases, the J end lost 0 bases, and 5 bases lay between the germline ends. The CDR3 coding sequence is TGTGCCAGCAGCCAAATGCGCTCTGGGGCCAACGTCCTGACTTTC. Encoded protein: CASSQMRSGANVLTF.

At least ten counts were recorded for this clonotype. The chain recombines TRBV3-1 with TRBJ1-5; D call uncertain. The CDR3 consists of 14 residues. Germline CDR1 is LGHDT and CDR2 is YNNKEL (reference sequence). V was clipped by 4 bases and J by 3 bases, with 10 bases between them. This chain's CDR3 is CASSRGRINQPQHF. The DNA of the CDR3 is TGTGCCAGCAGCCGCGGACGAATCAATCAGCCCCAGCATTTT.

Ten or more counts support this clonotype. The chain is built from TRBV7-3 and TRBJ2-4; 14 bases agree with TRBD2. Germline CDR1 and CDR2: SGHTA and FQGTGA. The J segment lost 8 bases and the V segment lost 5 bases, leaving 8 bases of the junction unmatched. The CDR3 has 16 amino acids. The CDR3 DNA reads as TGTGCCAGCAGCCGCGGGACTAGCGGGAGCTTCGACATTCAGTACTTC. It specifies CASSRGTSGSFDIQYF.

This clonotype has a count of ten or more. V is TRBV7-9 and J is TRBJ1-5; TRBD1 aligns across 7 bases. This CDR3 region has 13 residues. V was clipped by 5 bases and J by 5 bases; unmatched bases: 3. Germline CDR1 reads SEHNR; CDR2 reads FQNEAQ (reference sequence). As DNA, the CDR3 is TGTGCCAGCAGCCCCGACAGGGATCAGCCCCAGCATTTT. This sequence encodes CASSPDRDQPQHF.

This clonotype was seen at least ten times. This rearrangement joins TRBV29-1 to TRBJ2-3; possible D gene TRBD2, 6 bases. CDR3 size: 14 residues. V was pared by 5 bases and J by 6 bases, with 18 bases between. Germline V gene data show CDR1 as SQVTM and CDR2 as ANQGSEA. Here the CDR3 reads CSVWTIKGIDTQYF. CDR3 sequence (DNA): TGCAGCGTTTGGACTATCAAAGGTATCGATACGCAGTATTTT.

There are many counts of this clonotype. The germline gene is not matched at one end of the junction; a read error may be the cause. The rearrangement links TRBV19 to TRBJ2-2; D may correspond to TRBD1 or TRBD2 (5 bases each). The length of the CDR3 is 15 residues. Looked up from germline, CDR1 is LNHDA and CDR2 is SQIVND (reference sequence). The CDR3 DNA reads TGTGCCAGTAGCATAGGAACGAGGGGCACCGGGGAGCTGTTTTTT. Translated: CASSIGTRGTGELFF.

This clonotype came up many times. The V and J genes are TRBV20-1 and TRBJ1-1; TRBD1 is a possible D gene (5 bases). The CDR3 sequence is 16 residues long. Per the germline V gene, CDR1 is DFQATT and CDR2 is SNEGSKA (reference sequence). V lost 1 base, J lost 0 bases, and 15 bases lay in between. This CDR3 is CSARGEGTGMNTEAFF. CDR3 nucleotides: TGCAGTGCTAGAGGGGAAGGAACAGGAATGAACACTGAAGCTTTCTTT.

In its sample, this clonotype was seen many times. The rearrangement joins TRBV3-1 to TRBJ2-7; tentatively, D is TRBD2 (6 bases). This CDR3 is built from 13 residues. Deletions cut 9 bases from V and 0 bases from J, with 12 bases between. Germline assignment: CDR1 LGHDT and CDR2 YNNKEL (reference sequence). CDR3 amino acids: CASVRAGSYEQYF. The CDR3, as DNA: TGTGCCAGTGTTCGAGCGGGCTCCTACGAGCAGTACTTC.

This clonotype has ten or more counts. The rearrangement joins TRBV30 to TRBJ1-1; TRBD1 matches at 7 bases. The CDR3 contains 13 residues. The J segment lost 4 bases and the V segment lost 4 bases, leaving 6 bases of the junction unmatched. The germline gives CDR1 GTSNPN, CDR2 SVGIG (reference sequence). The CDR3, as DNA: TGTGCCTGGAACGCTCCAGGGGGCACTGAAGCTTTCTTT. This encodes CAWNAPGGTEAFF.

The chain uses TRBV7-9 and TRBJ2-3; no reliable D call. The CDR3 runs 12 residues. The germline V gene has CDR1 SEHNR and CDR2 FQNEAQ (reference sequence). The V gene lost 8 bases and the J gene lost 5 bases, with 11 bases spanning the gap. This chain's CDR3 is CASGPLGDTQYF. As DNA, the CDR3 is TGTGCCAGCGGCCCCTTGGGAGATACGCAGTATTTT.

A few counts support this clonotype. The V call is TRBV5-1, the J call TRBJ2-6; D is unresolved. CDR1 and CDR2 (germline): SGHRS, YFSETQ. Trimming cost V 0 bases and J 2 bases, with 12 bases left between them. The CDR3 spans 17 residues. CDR3 sequence reads: CASSLEGSHPGANVLTF. As DNA, the CDR3 is TGCGCCAGCAGCTTGGAGGGCTCCCACCCTGGGGCCAACGTCCTGACTTTC.

This clonotype has ten or more counts. The rearrangement links TRBV12-3 or TRBV12-4 to TRBJ1-5, with D uncertain. The CDR3 is 13 residues long. V gave up 1 base and J gave up 4 bases, with 5 bases separating them. The CDR3 loop is CASSLVINQPQHF. CDR3 coding DNA: TGTGCCAGCAGTTTAGTCATTAATCAGCCCCAGCATTTT.

Many counts were recorded for this clonotype. The genes are TRBV6-2 or TRBV6-3 and TRBJ2-1; unclear D gene. Germline CDR1 reads MNHEY; CDR2 reads SVGEGT. The CDR3 has 17 residues. The V end lost 0 bases, the J end lost 0 bases, and 12 bases lay between the germline ends. In DNA form, the CDR3 reads TGTGCCAGCAGTTACTCAGGCGGAGCCAGCTCCTACAATGAGCAGTTCTTC. Its protein is CASSYSGGASSYNEQFF.

This clonotype was detected ten times or more. The rearrangement joins TRBV3-1 to TRBJ2-5; possibly TRBD1 or TRBD2 for D (5 bases each). This CDR3 region has 15 residues. Trimming stripped 3 bases from V and 4 bases from J, with 15 bases between. Germline V gene data show CDR1 as LGHDT and CDR2 as YNNKEL (reference sequence). The CDR3 DNA follows: TGTGCCAGCAGCCAGGGGGTTCCAGGGCGAGAGACCCAGTACTTC. This encodes CASSQGVPGRETQYF.

V and J are TRBV2 and TRBJ2-7; perhaps TRBD1 as D (5 bases). Trimming left V 8 bases short and J 5 bases short, with 19 bases between. The CDR3 has 14 residues. Germline CDR1 is SNHLY and CDR2 is FYNNEI. CDR3 nucleotide sequence: TGTGCCAGCCGAAGGGGTCAATTCGACAACGAGCAGTACTTC. Its translation is CASRRGQFDNEQYF. The variable domain in full, completed from reference TRBV2 and TRBJ2-7, reads EPEVTQTPSHQVTQMGQEVILRCVPISNHLYFYWYRQILGQKVEFLVSFYNNEISEKSEIFDDQFSVERPDGSNFTLKIRSTKLEDSAMYFCASRRGQFDNEQYFGPGTRLTVT.

The chain recombines TRBV25-1 with TRBJ2-3, with TRBD2 matching 11 bases. The CDR3 sequence is 15 residues long. Germline V lookup: CDR1 MGHDK, CDR2 SYGVNS. V gave up 4 bases and J gave up 2 bases; unmatched junction bases: 2. The CDR3, as DNA: TGTGCCAGCAGTGCGACTAGCGGGAACACAGATACGCAGTATTTT. This sequence encodes CASSATSGNTDTQYF.